Sequencing of this T cell receptor beta chain was carried out in a study of T cells in Graves' hyperthyroidism and ophthalmopathy. At the level of the study: Peripheral blood samples were taken at initial diagnosis, prior to any treatment.

Template material for amplifying TCR beta CDR3 regions consisted of RNA transcripts. TCR CDR3 regions were first amplified by RT-PCR with HTBI primers. Each CDR3 protein gets one entry after TCRdb re-called the multiplex PCR reads with MiXCR. The sample lists fewer than 400,000 distinct CDR3 sequences, about 14% occurring once. The CDR3 extends over 13 amino acids. The ends were cut back, 0 bases at V and 2 bases at J, with 5 bases in the middle. Germline V gene sequence: CDR1 LGHDT, CDR2 YNNKEL (reference sequence). Ten or more counts support this clonotype. As yet, its antigen is unknown. Study findings and constraints: The model made its ophthalmopathy prediction, and onset followed a median around six months later.

Clinicians diagnosed patients from clinical symptoms, serum thyroxine and TRAb, thyroid ultrasound and orbital computed tomography. This chain connects TRBV3-1 to TRBJ2-7; no clear D gene. This TCR was sampled from a man aged 50 to 60 with Graves' ophthalmopathy. The sequenced material came from blood. This CDR3 is CASSQDLTYEQYF. CDR3 nucleotides: TGTGCCAGCAGCCAAGATCTGACCTACGAGCAGTACTTC.